This T cell receptor beta chain originates from a study of beta chain features in type 1 diabetes. Trimming cost V 2 bases and J 0 bases, with 8 bases left between them. The CDR3 covers 14 residues. Germline CDR1 reads MNHNY; CDR2 reads SVGAGI (reference sequence). The isolated RNA, all of it, was reverse transcribed, so expressed TCRB transcripts were what got sequenced. Clones were read by immunoSEQ multiplex PCR, and TCRdb kept only the in-frame ones, dropping some. Among around 340,000 clones, under 8.5% were seen once, and the ten largest hold 0.44%. Study-wide points: The study found moderately but significantly shorter TCRB CDR3s in all four CD4+ subsets of Type 1 diabetes patients.

This clone was seen repeatedly, ten times or more. The antigen is unknown. In the same sample, other DNA sequences code for this CDR3. CD4+ naive, central memory, regulatory and stem cell-like memory cells were sorted via CD45RO/CCR7/CD25/CD127/CD95/CD27. The sample was central memory CD4+ T cells from blood. The chain uses TRBV6-6 and TRBJ2-7, with D hard to call. This receptor was obtained from a woman between 18 and 29 years old in good health. For the CDR3, the DNA is TGTGCCAGCAGTTACGCTGAGAGCTCCTACGAGCAGTACTTC. Protein product: CASSYAESSYEQYF.